The 21 T cell receptor beta chains given below trace back to one sample, sequenced in a study of low-dose radiotherapy and immunotherapy resistance in tumors. Covering alpha and beta chains, TRAV- and TRBV-specific primers were used for the first-strand cDNA. A roughly 20-cycle PCR with a constant-region primer and V-primer adapter amplified TCRs. TCRdb passed the reads through MiXCR, listing each CDR3 protein once. Of 70,000 to 90,000 distinct CDR3 sequences listed, 15% to 20% are singletons. Time point in this sample: before trial treatment. Here the sequenced sample was PBMCs, taken before treatment. The receptors were gathered from a male donor with prostate cancer.

This clonotype was counted ten times or more. The chain employs TRBV14 and TRBJ2-7; 9 positions agree with TRBD1. With V trimmed by 5 bases and J by 2 bases, 4 bases remained unmatched. The CDR3 runs to 14 residues. Germline V lookup: CDR1 SGHDN, CDR2 FVKESK. The CDR3 sequence: CASSFTGGPYEQYF. For the CDR3, the DNA is TGTGCCAGCAGCTTTACAGGGGGCCCCTACGAGCAGTACTTC.

This clonotype was seen ten or more times. The rearrangement uses TRBV30 and TRBJ1-6, with D possibly TRBD1 on 6 matching bases. The germline V gene has CDR1 GTSNPN and CDR2 SVGIG (reference sequence). The CDR3 is made up of 14 amino acids. Between the trimmed V and J ends, which lost 2 bases and 6 bases, there was a span of 11 bases. CDR3 bases: TGTGCCTGGAGTAACAGGGTCCTTAATTCACCCCTCCACTTT. Its translation: CAWSNRVLNSPLHF.

This clonotype was detected ten times or more. V is TRBV6-1 and J is TRBJ2-7; TRBD2 aligns across 9 bases. Germline V CDR1 and CDR2: MNHNS, SASEGT. The CDR3 spans 14 residues. Trimming at V came to 5 bases and at J to 5 bases, leaving 7 bases not matched to a gene. The chain's CDR3 is CASSQSGGLDEQYF. CDR3 bases: TGTGCCAGCAGTCAAAGCGGGGGGCTCGACGAGCAGTACTTC.

The V gene is TRBV29-1, the J gene TRBJ1-2, with TRBD1 identical over 8 bases. CDR1 and CDR2 (germline): SQVTM, ANQGSEA. The CDR3 extends over 14 amino acids. Losses at the gene ends were 6 bases for V and 6 bases for J; bases not matched to a gene: 12. In DNA form, the CDR3 reads TGCAGCGTACCCACAGGGGGATTTCGTGATGGCTACACCTTC. Translation gives CSVPTGGFRDGYTF. The full variable domain, with the rest looked up from reference TRBV29-1 and TRBJ1-2, is SAVISQKPSRDICQRGTSLTIQCQVDSQVTMMFWYRQQPGQSLTLIATANQGSEATYESGFVIDKFPISRPNLTFSTLTVSNMSPEDSSIYLCSVPTGGFRDGYTFGSGTRLTVV.

The chain combines TRBV7-2 with TRBJ1-1; 7 bases fit TRBD1. The germline gives CDR1 SGHTA, CDR2 FQGNSA. The CDR3 contains 14 residues. V dropped 6 bases and J dropped 1; count of bases not matched to a gene: 5. As DNA, the CDR3 is TGTGCCAGCAGTTGGGACAGTAGGAACACTGAAGCTTTCTTT. Translated, it gives CASSWDSRNTEAFF. Using reference TRBV7-2 and TRBJ1-1 for the parts outside the CDR3, the full variable domain is GAGVSQSPSNKVTEKGKDVELRCDPISGHTALYWYRQSLGQGLEFLIYFQGNSAPDKSGLPSDRFSAERTGGSVSTLTIQRTQQEDSAVYLCASSWDSRNTEAFFGQGTRLTVV.

In its sample, this clonotype was seen a few times. The chain uses TRBV28 and TRBJ1-5, with D tentatively TRBD1 (5 bases). This CDR3 spans 14 amino acids. The V gene lost 3 bases and the J gene lost 9 bases, with 15 bases spanning the gap. Germline assignment: CDR1 MDHEN and CDR2 SYDVKM. The CDR3 is CASSFMGPAGPQHF. CDR3 nucleotides: TGTGCCAGCAGTTTTATGGGGCCCGCGGGGCCCCAGCATTTT.

This clonotype was counted ten times or more. This rearrangement joins TRBV5-1 to TRBJ1-3; D gene uncertain. The germline V gene encodes CDR1 SGHRS and CDR2 YFSETQ. The CDR3 is made up of 14 amino acids. V lost 1 base, J lost 4 bases, and 9 bases lay in between. DNA of the CDR3: TGCGCCAGCAGCTTGTCGTTGGAGGGAAACACCATATATTTT. It specifies CASSLSLEGNTIYF.

This clonotype was observed at least ten times. The chain has TRBV11-1 and TRBJ2-1; D is perhaps TRBD1 (5 bases). The V and J ends lost 3 bases and 6 bases respectively, with 9 bases between them. Germline V gene sequence: CDR1 SGHAT, CDR2 FQDESV (reference sequence). CDR3 length: 13 amino acids. The CDR3 region is CASSFTGANEQFF. DNA for the CDR3: TGTGCCAGCAGCTTCACAGGTGCCAATGAGCAGTTCTTC.

This clonotype was seen repeatedly, ten times or more. The chain has TRBV20-1 and TRBJ2-4, with D uncertain. V lost 8 bases and J lost 0, with 11 bases in between. CDR3 length: 13 amino acids. Looked up from germline, CDR1 is DFQATT and CDR2 is SNEGSKA (reference sequence). The chain's CDR3 is CSPITLAKNIQYF. The CDR3 DNA follows: TGCAGTCCCATCACACTAGCCAAAAACATTCAGTACTTC.

This clonotype showed up many times. V gene TRBV10-3 combines with J gene TRBJ2-4, with TRBD1 matching over 7 bases. V dropped 3 bases and J dropped 2; count of bases not matched to a gene: 7. The germline V gene has CDR1 ENHRY and CDR2 SYGVKD. The CDR3 is 16 residues long. The CDR3: CAISETPTGTKNIQYF. The DNA for the CDR3 is TGTGCCATCAGTGAAACCCCGACAGGGACCAAAAACATTCAGTACTTC.

This clonotype occurred many times. V gene TRBV18 combines with J gene TRBJ2-7; D is ambiguous. This CDR3 is 14 amino acids long. V lost 4 bases to trimming and J lost 1 base, with 11 bases between them. CDR1 and CDR2 from the germline V gene are KGHSH and LQKENI. The CDR3 here is CASSRTTDSYEQYF. The CDR3 DNA follows: TGTGCCAGCTCACGGACGACTGATTCCTACGAGCAGTACTTC.

This clonotype was seen ten or more times. V gene TRBV4-2 combines with J gene TRBJ2-5; 12 bases match TRBD2. Trimming took 3 bases from V and 5 from J; bases not matched to a gene: 10. In germline, CDR1 is LGHNA, CDR2 YNFKEQ. This CDR3 comprises 17 residues. Written as DNA, the CDR3 is TGTGCCAGCAGCCAGGGTGCTAGCGGGGGGGCTTGGGAGACCCAGTACTTC. This encodes CASSQGASGGAWETQYF.

This clonotype was picked up many times. This rearrangement joins TRBV9 to TRBJ2-7; D could derive from TRBD1 or TRBD2 (6 bases each). Germline lookup yields CDR1 SGDLS and CDR2 YYNGEE. V was clipped by 0 bases and J by 1 base, with 11 bases between them. The CDR3 runs to 15 residues. The CDR3 DNA follows: TGTGCCAGCAGCGTAGCGGGGGCGCCTTCCTACGAGCAGTACTTC. Translation gives CASSVAGAPSYEQYF.

This clonotype was seen repeatedly, ten times or more. This chain joins TRBV12-3 or TRBV12-4 and TRBJ2-7; D unclear. The CDR3 extends over 13 amino acids. The germline V and J ends were trimmed by 3 bases and 4 bases, with 10 bases remaining between them. In nucleotides, the CDR3 is TGTGCCAGCAGTTTCCAATCGCGGTACGAGCAGTACTTC. As protein: CASSFQSRYEQYF.

This clonotype was picked up many times. CDR3: CASSLPGVAFF. The CDR3 DNA reads TGTGCCAGCAGCTTACCAGGGGTCGCTTTCTTT. The chain combines TRBV11-1 with TRBJ1-1, with D perhaps TRBD1 (6 bases). This CDR3 comprises 11 residues. V shed 2 bases and J shed 11 bases, with 9 bases lying between them. Germline CDR1 SGHAT, CDR2 FQDESV (reference sequence). Variable domain in full (rest from reference TRBV11-1 and TRBJ1-1): EAEVAQSPRYKITEKSQAVAFWCDPISGHATLYWYRQILGQGPELLVQFQDESVVDDSQLPKDRFSAERLKGVDSTLKIQPAELGDSAMYLCASSLPGVAFFGQGTRLTVV.

The V call is TRBV25-1, the J call TRBJ2-5; 10 positions match TRBD2. Unmatched junction bases numbered 5, after V lost 6 bases and J lost 4 bases. The CDR3 covers 14 residues. From germline, CDR1 is MGHDK and CDR2 SYGVNS. As DNA, the CDR3 is TGTGCCAGCAGCGAAGCGGGGGGGGGAGAGACCCAGTACTTC. Translating gives CASSEAGGGETQYF.

This chain links TRBV27 with TRBJ2-7; D is unresolved. This CDR3 region has 11 residues. Germline V gene sequence: CDR1 MNHEY, CDR2 SMNVEV (reference sequence). V was cut by 7 bases and J by 3 bases, with 7 bases left in between. CDR3 in DNA: TGTGCCAGCACCAAGGGCTACGAGCAGTACTTC. The encoded protein is CASTKGYEQYF.

This clonotype showed up just a few times. A much larger clone sits a single nucleotide away, making a read error possible. This rearrangement joins TRBV5-1 to TRBJ2-1, with 14 bases matching TRBD2. J lost 7 bases, V lost 10 bases, and 13 bases had no gene match. Germline V lookup: CDR1 SGHRS, CDR2 YFSETQ. The CDR3 has 16 amino acids. The CDR3 coding sequence is TGCGCCTGCGGACTAGCGGGGGGCTTGGGGGTAAATGAGCAGTTCTTC. Protein sequence: CACGLAGGLGVNEQFF.

This clonotype was detected many times. This chain connects TRBV30 to TRBJ1-5; tentatively, D is TRBD1 (5 bases). Germline-derived CDR1 and CDR2 are GTSNPN and SVGIG (reference sequence). The V end lost 1 base, the J end lost 5 bases, and 15 bases lay between the germline ends. The CDR3 spans 15 residues. This CDR3 is CAWSEVGTGDQPQHF. CDR3 bases: TGTGCCTGGAGTGAGGTGGGGACGGGGGATCAGCCCCAGCATTTT.

This clonotype was recorded at least ten times. The V gene is TRBV7-2, the J gene TRBJ2-7, with D maybe TRBD1 (6 bases). Germline V gene data show CDR1 as SGHTA and CDR2 as FQGNSA. V was shortened by 1 base and J by 9 bases, with 7 bases between the two germline ends. CDR3 length equals 11 residues. The CDR3 is CASSLEGGQYF. The CDR3 DNA sequence: TGTGCCAGCAGCTTAGAAGGGGGGCAGTACTTC.

Ten or more counts support this clonotype. The chain links TRBV12-3 or TRBV12-4 to TRBJ2-7; 7 nucleotides line up with TRBD1. Trimming cost V 8 bases and J 3 bases; bases outside gene matches: 4. The CDR3 extends over 12 amino acids. The DNA of the CDR3 is TGTGCCAGCGGGGACAGCTACTACGAGCAGTACTTC. It codes for CASGDSYYEQYF.